The clone carrying this T cell receptor beta chain has at least ten counts. What it binds is not known. The record originates from a study of T-cell memory formation after mild COVID-19. Via MiXCR, TCRdb re-called the 5' RACE reads, giving one row per CDR3 protein. The profile shows about 57,000 distinct CDR3 sequences, 9% to 15% of them singletons. The study's findings and limits: The main location of contracting CD4+ clones was CM and EM, and that of contracting CD8+ clones was EMRA. There were some responding clones in pre-infection memory, which suggested that cross-reactive memory had joined.

V shed 8 bases and J shed 5 bases, with 10 bases lying between them. Germline V gene lookup returns CDR1 SQVTM and CDR2 ANQGSEA. The CDR3 is made up of 11 amino acids. The gene calls are TRBV29-1 and TRBJ1-5; D may be TRBD1 (5 bases). The clonotype comes from a man aged 18 to 35 who had mild COVID-19 (a few samples of this study predate the infection). Cell type and time point are not known. Specimen: PBMCs or a T cell subset sorted from them (not recorded which). The CDR3 is CSSGGYQPQHF. DNA of the CDR3: TGCAGCTCTGGGGGTTATCAGCCCCAGCATTTT.